Here is one TCR beta chain with its context. Assay: immunoSEQ multiplex PCR; the TCRdb copy retains only in-frame clones and omits some. The data contain about 38,000 clones, 91% of them singletons. The CDR3 runs 14 residues. Trimming removed 4 bases from V and 6 bases from J, with 14 bases in between. The V gene's germline CDR1 is SGHDT and CDR2 YYEEEE. This specimen belongs to a study of T cell changes during pregnancy in multiple sclerosis. This receptor was taken from a female donor with multiple sclerosis, enrolled in a pregnancy study. The gene calls are TRBV5-6 and TRBJ1-5; unclear D gene. Sequences were derived from CD8+ T cells from peripheral blood mononuclear cells, sampled after pregnancy. The CDR3 sequence is CASSPGLGSQPQHF. DNA for the CDR3: TGTGCCAGCAGCCCGGGTCTCGGAAGTCAGCCCCAGCATTTT. The complete variable domain, with remaining parts taken from reference TRBV5-6 and TRBJ1-5, reads DAGVTQSPTHLIKTRGQQVTLRCSPKSGHDTVSWYQQALGQGPQFIFQYYEEEERQRGNFPDRFSGHQFPNYSSELNVNALLLGDSALYLCASSPGLGSQPQHFGDGTRLSIL.